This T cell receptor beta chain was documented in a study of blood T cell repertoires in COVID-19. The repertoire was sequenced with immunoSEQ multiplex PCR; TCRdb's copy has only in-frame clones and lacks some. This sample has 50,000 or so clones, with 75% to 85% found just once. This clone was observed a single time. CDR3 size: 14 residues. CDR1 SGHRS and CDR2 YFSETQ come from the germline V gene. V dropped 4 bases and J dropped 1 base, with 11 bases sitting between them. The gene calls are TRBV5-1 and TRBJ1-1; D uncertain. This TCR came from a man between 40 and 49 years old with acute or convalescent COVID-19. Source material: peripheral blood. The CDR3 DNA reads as TGCGCCAGCAGCCGCGAGGGAGGGAACACTGAAGCTTTCTTT. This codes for CASSREGGNTEAFF.